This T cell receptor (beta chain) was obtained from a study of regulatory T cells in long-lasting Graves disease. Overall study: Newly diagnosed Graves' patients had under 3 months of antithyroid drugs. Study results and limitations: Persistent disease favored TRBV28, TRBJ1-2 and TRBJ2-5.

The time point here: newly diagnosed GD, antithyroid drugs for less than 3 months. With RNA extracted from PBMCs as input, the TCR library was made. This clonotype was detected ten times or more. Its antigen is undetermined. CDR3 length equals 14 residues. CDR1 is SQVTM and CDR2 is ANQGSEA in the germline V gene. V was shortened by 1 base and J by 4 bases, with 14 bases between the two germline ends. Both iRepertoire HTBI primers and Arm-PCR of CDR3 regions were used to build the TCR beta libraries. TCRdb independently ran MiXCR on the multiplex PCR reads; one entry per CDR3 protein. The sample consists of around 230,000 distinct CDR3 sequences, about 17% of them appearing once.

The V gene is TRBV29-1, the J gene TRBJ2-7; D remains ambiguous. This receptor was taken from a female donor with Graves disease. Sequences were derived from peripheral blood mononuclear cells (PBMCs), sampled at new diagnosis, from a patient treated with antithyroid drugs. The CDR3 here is CSVEAWQFEYEQYF. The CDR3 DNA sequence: TGCAGCGTTGAAGCGTGGCAGTTTGAATACGAGCAGTACTTC.